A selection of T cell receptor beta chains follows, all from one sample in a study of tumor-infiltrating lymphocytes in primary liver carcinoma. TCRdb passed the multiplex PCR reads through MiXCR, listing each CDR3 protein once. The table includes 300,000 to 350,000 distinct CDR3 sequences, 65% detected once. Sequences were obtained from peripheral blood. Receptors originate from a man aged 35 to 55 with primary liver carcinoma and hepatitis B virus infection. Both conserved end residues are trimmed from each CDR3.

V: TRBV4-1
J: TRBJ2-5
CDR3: ASSQDPPPSLGETQY

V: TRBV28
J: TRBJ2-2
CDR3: ASSLTDTATGELF

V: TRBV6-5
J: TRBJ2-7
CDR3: ASSHREGYEHY

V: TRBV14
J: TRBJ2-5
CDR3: ASSPGTSGSEETQY

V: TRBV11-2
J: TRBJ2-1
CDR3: ASSLNRPVSAQF

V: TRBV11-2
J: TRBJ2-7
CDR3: ASSLAEKGKYEQC

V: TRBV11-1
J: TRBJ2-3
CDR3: ASSLPSFRQNTDTQY

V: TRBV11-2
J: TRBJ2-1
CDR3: ASSLTRSSYNERF

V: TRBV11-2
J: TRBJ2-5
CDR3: VSSPEWGEETQY

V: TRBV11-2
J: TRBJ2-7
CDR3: ASSLESGISGEQY

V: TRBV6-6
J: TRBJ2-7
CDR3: ASRAAGEYEQY

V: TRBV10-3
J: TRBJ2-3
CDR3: TTTGEVGDTQY

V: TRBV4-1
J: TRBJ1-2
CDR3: ASRGTGPNYVYT

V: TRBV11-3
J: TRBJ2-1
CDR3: ASSLDPTGYNEQF

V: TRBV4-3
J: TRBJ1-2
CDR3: ASSQGFKGRAGGYT

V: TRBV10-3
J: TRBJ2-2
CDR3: TISLEREGCAGELF

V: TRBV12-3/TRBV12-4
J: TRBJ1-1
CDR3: ASSQTPLNTEAF

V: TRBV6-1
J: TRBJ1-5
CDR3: ASSTGQGGNQPQH

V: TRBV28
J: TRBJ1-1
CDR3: AASTPSEAF

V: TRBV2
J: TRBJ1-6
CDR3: ASSAGSSSPLH

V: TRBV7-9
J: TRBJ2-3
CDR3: ASSFQLAADTQY

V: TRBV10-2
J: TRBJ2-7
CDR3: ASKRGLAGGPGEQY

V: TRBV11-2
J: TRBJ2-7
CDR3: ASSLVQGVAYEQY

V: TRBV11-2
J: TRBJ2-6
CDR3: ETLRSSGANVLT

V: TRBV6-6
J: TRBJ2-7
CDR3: ATSSTGVGYEQY

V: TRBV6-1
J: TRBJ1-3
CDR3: ASSEAGGSGNTIY